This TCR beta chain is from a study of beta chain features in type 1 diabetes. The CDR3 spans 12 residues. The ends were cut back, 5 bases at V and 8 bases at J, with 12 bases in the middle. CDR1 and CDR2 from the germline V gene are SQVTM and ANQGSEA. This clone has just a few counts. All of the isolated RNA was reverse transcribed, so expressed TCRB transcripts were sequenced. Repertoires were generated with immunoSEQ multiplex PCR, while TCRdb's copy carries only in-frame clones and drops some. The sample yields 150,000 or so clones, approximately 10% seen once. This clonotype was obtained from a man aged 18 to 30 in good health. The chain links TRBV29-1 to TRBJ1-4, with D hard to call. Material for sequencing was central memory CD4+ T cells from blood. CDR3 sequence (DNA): TGCAGCGTTTCACAAGGAATCGAAAAACTGTTTTTT. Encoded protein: CSVSQGIEKLFF.